The rows below give T cell receptor beta chains drawn from one sample of a study of tumor and adjacent non-tumor tissue in lung cancer. TCRdb reprocessed the multiplex PCR reads with MiXCR, giving one entry per CDR3 protein. The sample has under 95,000 distinct CDR3 sequences; roughly 70% are singletons. Sample: lung tumor tissue. Receptors originate from a man aged 60 to 75 with non-small cell lung cancer. Each CDR3 is given with its conserved first and last residue. Fields, in order: clone size, V gene, D gene, J gene, CDR3 DNA, CDR3 protein. A D gene is named only where the DNA matches it firmly. Where a row states a size, it is once, few, many or the class of an expanded clone; other rows omit it.

abundance: -
v_gene: TRBV29-1
d_gene: TRBD2
j_gene: TRBJ2-3
CDR3nt: TGCAGCGTTGTGCTAGCGGGACCAGATACGCAGTATTTT
CDR3aa: CSVVLAGPDTQYF

abundance: many
v_gene: TRBV6-5
d_gene: -
j_gene: TRBJ2-1
CDR3nt: TGTGCCAGCAGACGAATCCTAGCGTCCAGCTCCTACAATGAGCAGTTCTTC
CDR3aa: CASRRILASSSYNEQFF

abundance: -
v_gene: TRBV13
d_gene: -
j_gene: TRBJ2-1
CDR3nt: TGTGCCAGCAGCTTATTATCCAGGAACTCCTACAATGAGCTGCTCTTC
CDR3aa: CASSLLSRNSYNELLF

abundance: few
v_gene: TRBV6-2/TRBV6-3
d_gene: TRBD1
j_gene: TRBJ1-5
CDR3nt: TGTACCAACAGACTTGACAGGGGGAATCAGCCCCAGCATTTT
CDR3aa: CTNRLDRGNQPQHF

abundance: -
v_gene: TRBV20-1
d_gene: -
j_gene: TRBJ1-5
CDR3nt: TGCAATGCGTGGGGGGGGGGTAGCAATCAGCCCCAGCATTTT
CDR3aa: CNAWGGGSNQPQHF

abundance: -
v_gene: TRBV30
d_gene: TRBD2
j_gene: TRBJ2-1
CDR3nt: TGTGCCTGGACCCCTGACCCTAGCGGGAGGAGGGAGCAGTTCTTC
CDR3aa: CAWTPDPSGRREQFF

abundance: few
v_gene: TRBV11-2
d_gene: TRBD2
j_gene: TRBJ2-7
CDR3nt: TGTGCCAGCACCCGGACTAGCGGGAGGGTCAAAAGCTCATACGAGCAATACTTC
CDR3aa: CASTRTSGRVKSSYEQYF

abundance: -
v_gene: TRBV11-3
d_gene: -
j_gene: TRBJ2-1
CDR3nt: TGTGCCAGCAACTTAGATTTAGGAGATGAGCAGTCCTTC
CDR3aa: CASNLDLGDEQSF

abundance: -
v_gene: TRBV5-1
d_gene: -
j_gene: TRBJ2-3
CDR3nt: TGCGCCAGCAGCTTGAATCGCCAGGGCACAGATACGCAGTATTTT
CDR3aa: CASSLNRQGTDTQYF

abundance: -
v_gene: TRBV11-3
d_gene: -
j_gene: TRBJ1-1
CDR3nt: TGTGCCAGCAGCTCATGGGATACTGAAGCTTTCTTT
CDR3aa: CASSSWDTEAFF

abundance: -
v_gene: TRBV9
d_gene: -
j_gene: TRBJ2-5
CDR3nt: TGTACCAGCAACGTATGGGGGGGCGGGGAGACCCAGTACTTC
CDR3aa: CTSNVWGGGETQYF

abundance: -
v_gene: TRBV4-1
d_gene: -
j_gene: TRBJ2-2
CDR3nt: TGCACCAGCAGCCAAGGGCAAGGACCCGCAGTCGGGGAGCTGTTTTTT
CDR3aa: CTSSQGQGPAVGELFF

abundance: -
v_gene: TRBV6-2/TRBV6-3
d_gene: -
j_gene: TRBJ2-5
CDR3nt: TGTGTCAGCAGTAACGGGGAGACCCAGTACTTC
CDR3aa: CVSSNGETQYF

abundance: -
v_gene: TRBV29-1
d_gene: -
j_gene: TRBJ2-1
CDR3nt: TGCAGCGTTGTTCATTTTCGGGGCGGGGACAATGAGCGGTTCTTC
CDR3aa: CSVVHFRGGDNERFF

abundance: once
v_gene: TRBV20-1
d_gene: TRBD1
j_gene: TRBJ2-1
CDR3nt: TGCAGTGTTTTCCCTCTGGACAGGGAGGAGACCCAGTTCTTC
CDR3aa: CSVFPLDREETQFF

abundance: -
v_gene: TRBV11-2
d_gene: -
j_gene: TRBJ2-5
CDR3nt: TGTGCCAGCAGCTTAAATCCCTCTACTACACAAGAGACCCAATACTTC
CDR3aa: CASSLNPSTTQETQYF

abundance: -
v_gene: TRBV20-1
d_gene: -
j_gene: TRBJ1-6
CDR3nt: TGCAGTGCTAGTACTGGGAGCAGTTCACCCCTCCACTTT
CDR3aa: CSASTGSSSPLHF

abundance: -
v_gene: TRBV7-9
d_gene: -
j_gene: TRBJ2-7
CDR3nt: TGTGCCAGCAGCCAAGGCAGCACGGACCAGCTACCATTTTACGAGCAGTACTTC
CDR3aa: CASSQGSTDQLPFYEQYF

abundance: -
v_gene: TRBV7-9
d_gene: -
j_gene: TRBJ2-2
CDR3nt: TGTGCCTGCAGCCCTGGTTGGAACACCGGGGAGCTGTTTTTT
CDR3aa: CACSPGWNTGELFF

abundance: many
v_gene: TRBV6-2/TRBV6-3
d_gene: TRBD1
j_gene: TRBJ2-1
CDR3nt: TGTGCCAGCAGGAAACAGGGACAGGGGGCTTATAATGAGCAGTTCTTC
CDR3aa: CASRKQGQGAYNEQFF

abundance: -
v_gene: TRBV6-6
d_gene: -
j_gene: TRBJ2-7
CDR3nt: TGCACCAGCAGCCGCCAGGGCTGCGAGCAGTACTTC
CDR3aa: CTSSRQGCEQYF

abundance: -
v_gene: TRBV10-3
d_gene: -
j_gene: TRBJ2-1
CDR3nt: TGTGCCATCGAAACAGAAGTCACTTCCAATGAGCAGTTCTTC
CDR3aa: CAIETEVTSNEQFF

abundance: -
v_gene: TRBV12-3/TRBV12-4
d_gene: -
j_gene: TRBJ1-1
CDR3nt: TGTGCCAGCGATAGGAGGAACACTGAAGCTTTCTTC
CDR3aa: CASDRRNTEAFF

abundance: many
v_gene: TRBV5-5
d_gene: TRBD1
j_gene: TRBJ2-7
CDR3nt: TGTGCCAGCAGCACTCGACAGGGCTACGAGCAGTACTTC
CDR3aa: CASSTRQGYEQYF

abundance: medium-sized
v_gene: TRBV11-1
d_gene: -
j_gene: TRBJ2-5
CDR3nt: TGTGCCAGCAGTCGGGACGGTCAAGAGACCCAGTACTTC
CDR3aa: CASSRDGQETQYF